This T cell receptor beta chain derives from a study of blood T cell repertoires in COVID-19. Study-level background: Spain, Italy and the United States supplied samples that represented acute and convalescent COVID-19. Sources were T cells, B-cell-depleted T cells, or PBMCs; the material itself was cDNA or gDNA.

The CDR3 covers 14 residues. From germline, CDR1 is SGHRS and CDR2 YFSETQ. Trimming at V came to 3 bases and at J to 5 bases, leaving 7 bases not matched to a gene. Authors' processing steps: Reference gene primer amplification gave nucleated cell count estimates. Method: immunoSEQ multiplex PCR; TCRdb's copy keeps in-frame clones and lacks some. V and J calls plus clone size are reproduced from that table; the DNA served to infer D and trimming. The repertoire consists of some 96,000 clones, with more than 75% occurring once and the leading ten covering 7.4%. The sequencing input was peripheral blood. The gene calls are TRBV5-1 and TRBJ2-7, with 8 positions matching TRBD1. This receptor was taken from a man aged 25 to 40 in a cohort sampled during active COVID-19. For the CDR3, the DNA is TGCGCCAGCAGCTACGGACAGGGTTTCGACGAGCAGTACTTC. Its translation is CASSYGQGFDEQYF.